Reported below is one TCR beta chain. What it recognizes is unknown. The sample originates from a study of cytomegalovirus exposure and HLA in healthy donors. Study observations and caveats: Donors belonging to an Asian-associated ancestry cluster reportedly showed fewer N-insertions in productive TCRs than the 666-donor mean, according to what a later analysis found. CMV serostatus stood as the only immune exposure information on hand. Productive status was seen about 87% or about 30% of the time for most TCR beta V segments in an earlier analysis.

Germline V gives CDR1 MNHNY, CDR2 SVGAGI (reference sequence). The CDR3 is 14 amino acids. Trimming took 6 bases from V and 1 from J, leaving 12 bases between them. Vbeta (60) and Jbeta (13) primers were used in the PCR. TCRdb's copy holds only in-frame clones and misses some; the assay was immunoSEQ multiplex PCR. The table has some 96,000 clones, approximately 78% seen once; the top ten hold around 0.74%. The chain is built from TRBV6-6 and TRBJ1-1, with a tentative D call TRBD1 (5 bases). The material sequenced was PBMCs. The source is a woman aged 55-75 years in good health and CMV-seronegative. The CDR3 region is CASSPDRQNTEAFF. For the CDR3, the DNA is TGTGCCAGCAGCCCTGACAGACAGAACACTGAAGCTTTCTTT.